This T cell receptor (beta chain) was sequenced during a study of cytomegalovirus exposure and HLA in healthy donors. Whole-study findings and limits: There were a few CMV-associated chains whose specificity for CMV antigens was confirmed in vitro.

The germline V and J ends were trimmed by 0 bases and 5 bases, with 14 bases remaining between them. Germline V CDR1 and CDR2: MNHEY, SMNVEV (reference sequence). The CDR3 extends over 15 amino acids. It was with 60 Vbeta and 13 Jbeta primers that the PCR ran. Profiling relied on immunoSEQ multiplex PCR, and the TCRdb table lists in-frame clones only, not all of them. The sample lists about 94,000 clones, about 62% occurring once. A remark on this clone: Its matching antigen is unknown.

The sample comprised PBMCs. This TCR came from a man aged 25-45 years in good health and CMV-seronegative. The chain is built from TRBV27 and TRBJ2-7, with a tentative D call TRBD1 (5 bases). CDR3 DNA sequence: TGTGCCAGCAGTTTATCGTCCCAGGGTAGTGACGAGCAGTACTTC. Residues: CASSLSSQGSDEQYF.